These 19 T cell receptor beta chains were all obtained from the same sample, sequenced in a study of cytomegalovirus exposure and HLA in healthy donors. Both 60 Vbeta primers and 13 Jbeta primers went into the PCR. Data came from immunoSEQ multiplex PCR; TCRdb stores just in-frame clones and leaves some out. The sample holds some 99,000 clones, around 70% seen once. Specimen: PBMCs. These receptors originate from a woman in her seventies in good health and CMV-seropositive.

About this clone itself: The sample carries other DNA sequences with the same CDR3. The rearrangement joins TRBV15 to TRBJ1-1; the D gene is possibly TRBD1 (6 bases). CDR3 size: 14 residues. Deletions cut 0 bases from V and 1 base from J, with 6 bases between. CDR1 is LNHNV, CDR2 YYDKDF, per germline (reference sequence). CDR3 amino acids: CATSRETGNTEAFF. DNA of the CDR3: TGTGCCACCAGCAGAGAGACAGGGAACACTGAAGCTTTCTTT.

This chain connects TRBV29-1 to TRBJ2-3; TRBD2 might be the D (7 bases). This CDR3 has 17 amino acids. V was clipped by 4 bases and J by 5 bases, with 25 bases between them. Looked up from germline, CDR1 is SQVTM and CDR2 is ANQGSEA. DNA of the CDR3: TGCAGCGTTGGGGGGGGCGGTGCAGGTTCGGAGAGAGATACGCAGTATTTT. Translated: CSVGGGGAGSERDTQYF.

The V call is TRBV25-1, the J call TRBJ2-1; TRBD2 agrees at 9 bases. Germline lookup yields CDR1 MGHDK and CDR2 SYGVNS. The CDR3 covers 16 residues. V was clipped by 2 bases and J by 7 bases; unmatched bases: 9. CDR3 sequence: CASSEPSGGLRNEQFF. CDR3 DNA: TGTGCCAGCAGTGAACCCAGCGGGGGGCTTAGGAATGAGCAGTTCTTC. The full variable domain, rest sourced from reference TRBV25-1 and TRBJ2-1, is EADIYQTPRYLVIGTGKKITLECSQTMGHDKMYWYQQDPGMELHLIHYSYGVNSTEKGDLSSESTVSRIRTEHFPLTLESARPSHTSQYLCASSEPSGGLRNEQFFGPGTRLTVL.

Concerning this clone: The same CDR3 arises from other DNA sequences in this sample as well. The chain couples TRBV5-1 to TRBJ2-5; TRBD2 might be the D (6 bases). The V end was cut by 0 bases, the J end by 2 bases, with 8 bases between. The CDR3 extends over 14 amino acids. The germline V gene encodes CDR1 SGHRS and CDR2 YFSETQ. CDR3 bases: TGCGCCAGCAGCTTGGGACGGGGGCAAGAGACCCAGTACTTC. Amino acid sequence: CASSLGRGQETQYF. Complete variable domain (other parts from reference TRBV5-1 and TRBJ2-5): KAGVTQTPRYLIKTRGQQVTLSCSPISGHRSVSWYQQTPGQGLQFLFEYFSETQRNKGNFPGRFSGRQFSNSRSEMNVSTLELGDSALYLCASSLGRGQETQYFGPGTRLLVL.

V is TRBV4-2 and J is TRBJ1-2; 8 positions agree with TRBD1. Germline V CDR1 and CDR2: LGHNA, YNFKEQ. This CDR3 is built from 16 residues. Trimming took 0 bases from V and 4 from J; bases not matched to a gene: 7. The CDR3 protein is CASSQEQAGGVYGYTF. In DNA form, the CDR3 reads TGTGCCAGCAGCCAAGAACAGGCAGGGGGCGTCTATGGCTACACCTTC.

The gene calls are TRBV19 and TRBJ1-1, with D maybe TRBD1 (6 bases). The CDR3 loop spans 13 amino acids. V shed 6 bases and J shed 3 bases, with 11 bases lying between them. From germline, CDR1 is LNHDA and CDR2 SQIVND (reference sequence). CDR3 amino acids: CASRQGRDTEAFF. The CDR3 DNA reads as TGTGCCAGTAGACAGGGTAGAGACACTGAAGCTTTCTTT.

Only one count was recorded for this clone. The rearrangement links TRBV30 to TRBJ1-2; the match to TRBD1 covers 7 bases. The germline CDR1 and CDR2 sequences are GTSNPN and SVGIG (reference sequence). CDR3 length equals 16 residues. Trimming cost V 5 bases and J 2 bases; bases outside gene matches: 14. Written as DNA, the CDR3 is TGTGCCTGGCAGGAGGGGAGAGGGGGCATAAACTATGGCTACACCTTC. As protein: CAWQEGRGGINYGYTF.

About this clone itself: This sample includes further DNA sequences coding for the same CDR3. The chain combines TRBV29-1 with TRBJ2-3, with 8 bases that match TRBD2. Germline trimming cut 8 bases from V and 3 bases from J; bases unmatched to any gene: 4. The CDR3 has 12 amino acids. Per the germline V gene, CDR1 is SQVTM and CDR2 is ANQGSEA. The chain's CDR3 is CSSGGGTDTQYF. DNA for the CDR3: TGCAGCAGCGGGGGTGGGACAGATACGCAGTATTTT.

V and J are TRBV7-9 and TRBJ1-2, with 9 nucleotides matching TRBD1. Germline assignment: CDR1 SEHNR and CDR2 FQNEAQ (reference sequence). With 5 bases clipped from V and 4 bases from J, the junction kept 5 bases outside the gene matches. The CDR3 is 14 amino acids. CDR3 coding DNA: TGTGCCAGCAGCGTACAGGGGGCAACCTATGGCTACACCTTC. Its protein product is CASSVQGATYGYTF.

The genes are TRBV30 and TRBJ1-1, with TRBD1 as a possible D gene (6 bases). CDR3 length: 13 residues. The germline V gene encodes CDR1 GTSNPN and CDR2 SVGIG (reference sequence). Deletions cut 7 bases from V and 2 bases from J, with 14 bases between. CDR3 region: CAFGTMGNTEAFF. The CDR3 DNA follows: TGTGCCTTCGGGACAATGGGTAACACTGAAGCTTTCTTT.

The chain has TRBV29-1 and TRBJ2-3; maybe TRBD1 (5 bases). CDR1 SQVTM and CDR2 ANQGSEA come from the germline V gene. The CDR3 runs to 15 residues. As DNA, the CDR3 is TGCACCGTGGTGGGGTCGACAGCTAGCACAGATACGCAGTATTTT. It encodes CTVVGSTASTDTQYF.

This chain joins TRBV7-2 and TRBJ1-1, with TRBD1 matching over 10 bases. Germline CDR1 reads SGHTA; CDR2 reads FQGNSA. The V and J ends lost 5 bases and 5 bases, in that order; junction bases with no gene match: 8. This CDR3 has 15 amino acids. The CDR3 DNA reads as TGTGCCAGCAGCATCACCGGGACAGGGGAAACTGAAGCTTTCTTT. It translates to CASSITGTGETEAFF.

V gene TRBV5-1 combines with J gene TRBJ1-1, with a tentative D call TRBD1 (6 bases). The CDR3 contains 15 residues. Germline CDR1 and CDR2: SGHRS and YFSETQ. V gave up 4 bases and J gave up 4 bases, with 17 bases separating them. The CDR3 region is CASSKEQTGITEAFF. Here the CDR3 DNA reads TGCGCCAGCAGCAAGGAACAAACAGGGATCACTGAAGCTTTCTTT.

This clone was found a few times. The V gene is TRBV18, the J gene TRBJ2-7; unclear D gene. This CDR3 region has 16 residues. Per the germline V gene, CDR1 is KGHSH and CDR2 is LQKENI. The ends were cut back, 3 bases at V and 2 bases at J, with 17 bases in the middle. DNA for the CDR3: TGTGCCAGCTCACCTTCCGGTCCTGTCGGAGCCTACGAGCAGTACTTC. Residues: CASSPSGPVGAYEQYF.

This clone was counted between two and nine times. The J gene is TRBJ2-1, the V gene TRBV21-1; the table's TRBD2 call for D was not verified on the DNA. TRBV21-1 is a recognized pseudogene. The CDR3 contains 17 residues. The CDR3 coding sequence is TGTGCCAGCAGCAAGGGGGGACTAGCGGGGTCCTACAATGAGCAGTTCTTC. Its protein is CASSKGGLAGSYNEQFF.

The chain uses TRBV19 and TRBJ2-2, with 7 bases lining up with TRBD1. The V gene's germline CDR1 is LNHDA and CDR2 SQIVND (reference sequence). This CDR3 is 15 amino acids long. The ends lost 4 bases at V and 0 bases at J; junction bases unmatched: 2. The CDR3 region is CASSTGQSNTGELFF. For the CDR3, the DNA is TGTGCCAGTAGTACGGGACAGTCGAACACCGGGGAGCTGTTTTTT.

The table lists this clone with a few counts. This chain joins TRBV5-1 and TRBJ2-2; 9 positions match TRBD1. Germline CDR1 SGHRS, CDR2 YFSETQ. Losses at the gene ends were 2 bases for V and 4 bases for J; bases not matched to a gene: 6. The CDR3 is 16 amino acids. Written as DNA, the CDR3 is TGCGCCAGCAGCTTATTACAGGGGGCTGGCACCGGGGAGCTGTTTTTT. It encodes CASSLLQGAGTGELFF.

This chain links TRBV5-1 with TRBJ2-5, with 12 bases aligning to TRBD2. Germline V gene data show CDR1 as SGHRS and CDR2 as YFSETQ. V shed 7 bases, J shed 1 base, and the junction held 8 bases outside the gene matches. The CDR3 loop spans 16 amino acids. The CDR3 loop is CASSETSGGIQETQYF. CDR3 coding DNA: TGCGCCAGCTCGGAGACTAGCGGGGGAATCCAAGAGACCCAGTACTTC.

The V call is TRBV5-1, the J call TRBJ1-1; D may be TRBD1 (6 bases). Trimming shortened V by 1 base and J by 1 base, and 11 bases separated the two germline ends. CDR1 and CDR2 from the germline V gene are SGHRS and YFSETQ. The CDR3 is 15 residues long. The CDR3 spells CASSLMGQPNTEAFF. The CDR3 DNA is TGCGCCAGCAGCTTGATGGGACAACCGAACACTGAAGCTTTCTTT.